A selection of T cell receptor beta chains follows, all from one sample in a study of T cells in Graves' hyperthyroidism and ophthalmopathy. TCRdb recomputed calls from the multiplex PCR reads with MiXCR, one row per CDR3 protein. There are 700,000 or so distinct CDR3 sequences in the sample; around 17% occur only once, and approximately 8% lies in the top ten. Sequencing input: blood. Every receptor here comes from a man younger than 35 with Graves' hyperthyroidism. CDR3s include the opening cysteine and the closing phenylalanine or tryptophan. Only part of the rows carry a size: once, few, many, or a class if the clone is expanded.

CDR3aa	v_gene	len	j_gene	abundance
CASSQGRGRGDEQYF	TRBV4-3	15	TRBJ2-7	NA
CASSFGDRGYEQYF	TRBV27	14	TRBJ2-7	few
CASSSQGGGGELFF	TRBV6-1	14	TRBJ2-2	many
CAWSAGQLNQPQHF	TRBV30	14	TRBJ1-5	many
CASSSGLAGSPTDTQYF	TRBV7-9	17	TRBJ2-3	few
CAWSVGGDEQFF	TRBV30	12	TRBJ2-1	few
CASSPHPADTQYF	TRBV11-2	13	TRBJ2-3	few
CASSRASGSSYEQYF	TRBV4-1	15	TRBJ2-7	NA
CSASSGGAGGATDTQYF	TRBV20-1	17	TRBJ2-3	many
CASRISWAGRENIQYF	TRBV28	16	TRBJ2-4	NA
CASSQDETASYEQYF	TRBV4-3	15	TRBJ2-7	NA
CASSLAASGGADTQYF	TRBV7-2	16	TRBJ2-3	many
CSASRQGGYTDTQYF	TRBV20-1	15	TRBJ2-3	many
CASSPGLAGGRQETQYF	TRBV4-3	17	TRBJ2-5	few
CASSSVGPRQLSKNIQYF	TRBV5-5	18	TRBJ2-4	NA
CATSDFGQGADTQYF	TRBV24-1	15	TRBJ2-3	few
CASSFQGANYGYTF	TRBV28	14	TRBJ1-2	many
CASRLAGTRENEQFF	TRBV6-1	15	TRBJ2-1	many
CSAAGRTLFTDTQYF	TRBV20-1	15	TRBJ2-3	many
CATSRPDPTNYGYTF	TRBV15	15	TRBJ1-2	NA
CASSRVGGAGNEQFF	TRBV5-6	15	TRBJ2-1	many
CASSLSSGYYNEQFF	TRBV9	15	TRBJ2-1	NA
CAGSEGGLAGEQHF	TRBV10-2	14	TRBJ2-7	NA
CATVVTTGSSEQHF	TRBV28	14	TRBJ2-7	NA
CASSKSGPGTGELFF	TRBV28	15	TRBJ2-2	many
CASAGVLGGGELFF	TRBV5-1	14	TRBJ2-2	NA
CASSRGASGSGEQFF	TRBV7-9	15	TRBJ2-1	NA
CASSLLPRLAARNEQFF	TRBV28	17	TRBJ2-1	many
CAWSPLVGTEAFF	TRBV30	13	TRBJ1-1	few
CATGEPPRNQPQHF	TRBV6-1	14	TRBJ1-5	few
CASSLGRGNTDTQYF	TRBV7-9	15	TRBJ2-3	many
CASSPQNRGPIYNEQFF	TRBV5-1	17	TRBJ2-1	NA
CASSPPNLLAGTNNEQFF	TRBV3-1	18	TRBJ2-1	NA
CASRTGTGGNQPQHF	TRBV6-1	15	TRBJ1-5	many
CASSQGVAVINTGELFF	TRBV3-1	17	TRBJ2-2	NA
CASTEWQGQGPDTQYF	TRBV7-9	16	TRBJ2-3	NA
CAISEQLPEINSPLHF	TRBV10-3	16	TRBJ1-6	few
CASSPRTTRSSNEQFF	TRBV19	16	TRBJ2-1	NA
CATSDTRTSGSNYNEQFF	TRBV24-1	18	TRBJ2-1	NA